This record looks at one T cell receptor beta chain sequence and its context. What it binds is unknown. The data originate from a study of high-grade serous ovarian cancer treatment subgroups. At the level of the study: Mean per sample: around 13,000 reads, more than 6,500 unique TCR beta rearrangements.

Assay: immunoSEQ multiplex PCR; the TCRdb copy retains only in-frame clones and omits some. The sample lists roughly 10,000 clones, 80% to 85% seen once, with around 6.6% in the top ten. V was cut by 2 bases and J by 4 bases, with 11 bases left in between. This CDR3 comprises 14 residues. Germline V gene data show CDR1 as MNHNS and CDR2 as SASEGT. General study results and limits: Repertoire analysis covered CDR3 alone, not CDR1 or CDR2. Higher neoantigen levels went with greater TCR clonal relatedness. Same-patient tumor repertoires overlapped at about 0.11 to 0.8; different patients barely overlapped.

The tumor samples were collected prior to definitive surgery or chemotherapy. The chain has TRBV6-1 and TRBJ1-2; weak D call: TRBD1 (6 bases). What was sequenced was tumor tissue. This clonotype was obtained from a human donor with high-grade serous ovarian cancer. The CDR3 DNA follows: TGTGCCAGCAGTGAACGAGGAGGGGGCTATGGCTACACCTTC. It specifies CASSERGGGYGYTF.